This T cell receptor (beta chain) derives from a study of blood T cell repertoires in COVID-19. Across the whole study: T cells, B-cell-depleted T cells, or PBMCs provided the cDNA or gDNA that served as material.

V gave up 6 bases and J gave up 9 bases; unmatched junction bases: 10. The germline CDR1 and CDR2 sequences are MNHEY and SVGAGI. This CDR3 contains 15 residues. Original methodology: For nucleated cells, counts were estimated from reference gene primer amplification. The data were produced by immunoSEQ multiplex PCR, yet TCRdb's version contains in-frame clones alone and is incomplete. The DNA gave D and trimming, while V, J and clone size come from that table. This sample has roughly 64,000 clones, with about nine tenths found just once. The sequenced sample was peripheral blood. The rearrangement joins TRBV6-5 to TRBJ1-6; 8 bases fit TRBD1. The receptor's source is a man aged 50-60 years with active COVID-19. CDR3 sequence: CASSPSQGARSPLHF. Here the CDR3 DNA reads TGTGCCAGCAGCCCCTCGCAGGGGGCTCGTTCACCCCTCCACTTT.